The entry that follows covers one TCR beta chain sequence. One end of the junction does not line up with germline, which may come from a read error. This specimen comes from a study of control samples from healthy donors and cancer patients. Produced via immunoSEQ multiplex PCR; TCRdb's table is partial and in-frame only. The sample has 63,000 or so clones, approximately 90% seen once. The sequenced sample was PBMCs. The clonotype originates from a man aged 60-69 years with colorectal cancer.

This CDR3 is CASSLGHPRHF. The CDR3 bases are TGTGCCAGCAGCCTCGGGCACCCTAGGCACTTC. The chain employs TRBV3-1 (or the pseudogene TRBV3-2) and TRBJ2-5; D gene ambiguous. This CDR3 has 11 amino acids. The germline V gene has CDR1 LGHDT and CDR2 YNNKEL (reference sequence).